This TCR beta chain was captured by sequencing in a study of CD8+ T cells in alopecia areata. For the study at large: Patients in the treated group were given tofacitinib by mouth, 5 to 10 mg twice a day.

The germline V gene has CDR1 SGHRS and CDR2 YFSETQ. V gave up 6 bases and J gave up 2 bases, with 17 bases separating them. There are 15 residues in the CDR3. The table lists this clone with a few counts. Its antigen remains unknown. This sample's treatment: oral pan-JAK inhibitor, 5-10 mg twice daily. Isolated RNA was reverse transcribed into cDNA used as the sequencing template. This table comes from immunoSEQ multiplex PCR, and its TCRdb copy is limited to in-frame clones, with some not included. This sample yields roughly 220,000 clones, of which less than 45% are seen a single time; roughly 0.45% belongs to the top ten. Study results and caveats: Normal skin's resident alphabeta T cells are sequenced alongside lesional scalp T cells. Tofacitinib produced a significant decrease in scalp clonality and in expanded CD8+ clones among the top 100. On tofacitinib, scalp and blood still held many of the expanded lesional clones.

The J gene is TRBJ2-5, the V gene TRBV5-1, with a tentative D call TRBD2 (5 bases). This TCR was sampled from a human donor with alopecia areata. Source: CD4+ T cells sorted from blood, taken around week 30, from a patient treated with tofacitinib. The CDR3 region is CASIYREGLQETQYF. The CDR3 bases are TGCGCCAGCATCTACCGAGAGGGTCTGCAAGAGACCCAGTACTTC. Drawing the rest from reference TRBV5-1 and TRBJ2-5, the complete variable domain is KAGVTQTPRYLIKTRGQQVTLSCSPISGHRSVSWYQQTPGQGLQFLFEYFSETQRNKGNFPGRFSGRQFSNSRSEMNVSTLELGDSALYLCASIYREGLQETQYFGPGTRLLVL.